This T cell receptor beta chain was captured in a study of cytomegalovirus exposure and HLA in healthy donors. Across the study: There were over 350 genotyped donors. Of these, 75% to 85% fell in the genetic ancestry cluster associated with self-reported Caucasian donors. Study conclusions and caveats: It was reportedly the case that the classifier diagnosed cytomegalovirus status with high specificity and sensitivity. Later analysis identified a missense DCLRE1C variant that was linked to TCR beta V- and J-gene trimming.

Regarding this clone: Its antigen is not known.

Use of 60 Vbeta and 13 Jbeta primers characterized the PCR. Profiled with immunoSEQ multiplex PCR; TCRdb holds only in-frame clones, not every one. The sample contains about 140,000 clones, 70% to 80% of which appear only once. This TCR was recovered from a woman aged 50 to 65 in good health and CMV-seronegative. Sample: PBMCs.

The CDR3 is CSVEGDNGELFF. The CDR3 DNA sequence: TGCAGCGTTGAAGGGGACAACGGGGAGCTGTTTTTT. The rearrangement links TRBV29-1 to TRBJ2-2; tentative D call: TRBD1 (6 bases). CDR3 length: 12 residues. Germline V gene data show CDR1 as SQVTM and CDR2 as ANQGSEA. The ends were cut back, 1 base at V and 7 bases at J, with 7 bases in the middle.